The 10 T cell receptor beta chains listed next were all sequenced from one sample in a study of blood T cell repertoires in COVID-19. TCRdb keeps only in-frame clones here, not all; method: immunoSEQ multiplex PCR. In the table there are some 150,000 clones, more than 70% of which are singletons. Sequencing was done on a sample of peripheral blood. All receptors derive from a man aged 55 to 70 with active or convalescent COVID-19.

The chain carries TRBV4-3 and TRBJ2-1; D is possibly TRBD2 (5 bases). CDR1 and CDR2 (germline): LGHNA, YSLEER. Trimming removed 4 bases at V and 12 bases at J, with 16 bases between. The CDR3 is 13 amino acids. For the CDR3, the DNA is TGCGCCAGCAGCCCACTAGGATCGTGGAGGCAGTTCTTC. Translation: CASSPLGSWRQFF.

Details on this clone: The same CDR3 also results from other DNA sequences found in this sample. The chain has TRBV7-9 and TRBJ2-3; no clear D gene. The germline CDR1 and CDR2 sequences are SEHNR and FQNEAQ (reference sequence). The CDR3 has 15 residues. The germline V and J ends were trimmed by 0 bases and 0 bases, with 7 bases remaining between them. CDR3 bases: TGTGCCAGCAGCTTAGCGGGCGCCAGCACAGATACGCAGTATTTT. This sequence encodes CASSLAGASTDTQYF.

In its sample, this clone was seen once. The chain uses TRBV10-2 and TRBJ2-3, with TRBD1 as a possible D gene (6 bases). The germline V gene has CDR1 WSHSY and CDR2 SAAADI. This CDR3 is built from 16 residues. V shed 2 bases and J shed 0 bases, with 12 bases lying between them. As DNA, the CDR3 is TGCGCCAGCAGTGAGGGGCGACAGGTTAGCACAGATACGCAGTATTTT. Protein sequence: CASSEGRQVSTDTQYF.

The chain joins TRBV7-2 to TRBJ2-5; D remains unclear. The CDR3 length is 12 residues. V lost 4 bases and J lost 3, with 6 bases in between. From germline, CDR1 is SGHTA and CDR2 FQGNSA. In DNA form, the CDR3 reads TGTGCCAGCAGCTATCTTAAAGAGACCCAGTACTTC. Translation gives CASSYLKETQYF.

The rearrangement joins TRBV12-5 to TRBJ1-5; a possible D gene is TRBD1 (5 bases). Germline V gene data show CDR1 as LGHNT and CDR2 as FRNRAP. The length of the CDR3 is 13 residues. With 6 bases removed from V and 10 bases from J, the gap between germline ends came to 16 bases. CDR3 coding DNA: TGTGCTAGTGGCCAACCCGGGGGGACCCCCCAGCATTTT. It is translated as CASGQPGGTPQHF.

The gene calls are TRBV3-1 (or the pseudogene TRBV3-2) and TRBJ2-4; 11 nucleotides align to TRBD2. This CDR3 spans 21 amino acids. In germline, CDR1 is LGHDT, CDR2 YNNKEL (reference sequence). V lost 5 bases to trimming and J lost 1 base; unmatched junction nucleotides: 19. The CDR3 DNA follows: TGTGCCAGCAGCGCCAGAGGAGCTAGCGGGAGGTTAATGGGGGCCAAAAACATTCAGTACTTC. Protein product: CASSARGASGRLMGAKNIQYF.

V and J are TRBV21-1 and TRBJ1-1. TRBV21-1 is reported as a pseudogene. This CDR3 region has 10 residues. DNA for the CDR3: TGTGCCAGCAGCAGCGGTGAAGCTTTCTTT. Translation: CASSSGEAFF.

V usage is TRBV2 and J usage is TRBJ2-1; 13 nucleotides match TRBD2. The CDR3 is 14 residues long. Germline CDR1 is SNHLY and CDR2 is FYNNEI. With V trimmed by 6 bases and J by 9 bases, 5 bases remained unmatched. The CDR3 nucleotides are TGTGCCAGCAGGAAGGGACTAGCGGGGTCTGAGCAGTTCTTC. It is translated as CASRKGLAGSEQFF.

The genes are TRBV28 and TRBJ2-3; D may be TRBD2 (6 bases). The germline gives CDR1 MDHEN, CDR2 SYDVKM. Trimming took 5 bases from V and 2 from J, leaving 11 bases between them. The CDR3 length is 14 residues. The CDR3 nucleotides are TGTGCCAGCAGTGGAGGGTACTCCACAGATACGCAGTATTTT. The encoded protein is CASSGGYSTDTQYF.

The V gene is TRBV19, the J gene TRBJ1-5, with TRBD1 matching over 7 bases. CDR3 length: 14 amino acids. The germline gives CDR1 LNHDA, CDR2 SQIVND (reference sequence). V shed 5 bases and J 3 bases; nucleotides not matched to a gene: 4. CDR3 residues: CASSPTGPNQPQHF. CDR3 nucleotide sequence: TGTGCCAGTAGTCCGACAGGGCCCAATCAGCCCCAGCATTTT.